This TCR beta chain was sequenced during a study of T cell responses to AZD1222 COVID-19 vaccine. Study-level findings and limits: The peak T cell response came first, and repertoires were sampled only after it. The span of vaccine-associated CD4 TCRs extended across spike, with dominance at 160-218 and 743-854. Donors were mostly white British, more females; clonal diversity possibly underestimated.

Regarding this clone: Its antigen is as yet unknown.

Clones were read by immunoSEQ multiplex PCR, and TCRdb kept only the in-frame ones, dropping some. Altogether more than 60,000 clones are present, roughly 87% being singletons, with the ten largest covering 15% to 20%. The V gene's germline CDR1 is SGHVS and CDR2 FQNEAQ. V dropped 4 bases and J dropped 0 bases, with 16 bases sitting between them. The CDR3 loop spans 17 amino acids. This clonotype was obtained from an adult who received the AZD1222 COVID-19 vaccine. V gene TRBV7-8 combines with J gene TRBJ2-4; possibly TRBD1 for D (6 bases). The sample here was peripheral blood, taken 28 days after the second AZD1222 dose. Here the CDR3 DNA reads TGTGCCAGCAGCTCGGAACAGGGTGATAGAGCCAAAAACATTCAGTACTTC. Protein product: CASSSEQGDRAKNIQYF. The full variable domain, with the rest looked up from reference TRBV7-8 and TRBJ2-4, is GAGVSQSPRYKVAKRGQDVALRCDPISGHVSLFWYQQALGQGPEFLTYFQNEAQLDKSGLPSDRFFAERPEGSVSTLKIQRTQQEDSAVYLCASSSEQGDRAKNIQYFGAGTRLSVL.